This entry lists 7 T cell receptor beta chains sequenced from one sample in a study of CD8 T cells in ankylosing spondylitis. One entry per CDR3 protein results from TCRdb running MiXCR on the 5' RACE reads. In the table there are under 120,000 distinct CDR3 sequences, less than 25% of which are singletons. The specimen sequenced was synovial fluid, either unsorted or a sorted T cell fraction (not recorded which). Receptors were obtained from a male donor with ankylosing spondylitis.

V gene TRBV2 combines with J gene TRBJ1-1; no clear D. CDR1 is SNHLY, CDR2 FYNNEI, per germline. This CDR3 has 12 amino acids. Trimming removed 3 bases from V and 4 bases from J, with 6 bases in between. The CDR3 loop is CASSDYRTEAFF. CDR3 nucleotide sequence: TGTGCCAGCAGTGACTATCGCACTGAAGCTTTCTTT.

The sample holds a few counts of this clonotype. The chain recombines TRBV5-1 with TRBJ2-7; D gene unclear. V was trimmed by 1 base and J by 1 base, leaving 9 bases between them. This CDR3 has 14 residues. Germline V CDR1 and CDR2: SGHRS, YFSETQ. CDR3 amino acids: CASSLIPGSYEQYF. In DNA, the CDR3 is TGCGCCAGCAGCTTGATCCCCGGGTCCTACGAGCAGTACTTC.

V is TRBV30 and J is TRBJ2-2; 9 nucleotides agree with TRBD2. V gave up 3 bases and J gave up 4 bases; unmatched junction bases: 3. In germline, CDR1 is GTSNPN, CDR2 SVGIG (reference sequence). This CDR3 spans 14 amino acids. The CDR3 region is CAWSLAGLTGELFF. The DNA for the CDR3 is TGTGCCTGGAGCCTAGCGGGACTCACCGGGGAGCTGTTTTTT.

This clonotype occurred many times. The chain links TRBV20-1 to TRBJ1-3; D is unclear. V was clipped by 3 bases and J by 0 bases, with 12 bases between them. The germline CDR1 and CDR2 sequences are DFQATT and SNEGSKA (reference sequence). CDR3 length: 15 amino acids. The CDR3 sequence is CSASFGLDSGNTIYF. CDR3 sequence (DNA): TGCAGTGCTAGCTTCGGACTGGACTCTGGAAACACCATATATTTT.

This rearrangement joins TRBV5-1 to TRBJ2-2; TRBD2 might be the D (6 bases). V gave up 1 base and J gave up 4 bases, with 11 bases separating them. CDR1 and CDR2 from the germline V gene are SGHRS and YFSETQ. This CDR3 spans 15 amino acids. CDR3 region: CASSLNSGLTGELFF. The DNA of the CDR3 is TGCGCCAGCAGCTTGAATAGCGGACTCACCGGGGAGCTGTTTTTT.

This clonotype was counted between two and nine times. The CDR3 DNA reads TGCGCCGTTCGCGGGACTCCCGGGTCGAGTGAGCAGTTCTTC. It is translated as CAVRGTPGSSEQFF. The V gene is TRBV5-1, the J gene TRBJ2-1; D might be TRBD2 (6 bases). CDR1 and CDR2 from the germline V gene are SGHRS and YFSETQ. The CDR3 has 14 residues. With 10 bases removed from V and 9 bases from J, the gap between germline ends came to 23 bases.

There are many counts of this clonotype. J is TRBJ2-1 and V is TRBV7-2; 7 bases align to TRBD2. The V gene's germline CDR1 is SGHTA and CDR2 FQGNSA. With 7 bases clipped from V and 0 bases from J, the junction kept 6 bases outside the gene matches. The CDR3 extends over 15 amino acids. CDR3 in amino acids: CASTHWGGSYNEQFF. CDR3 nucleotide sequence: TGTGCCAGCACCCATTGGGGGGGCTCCTACAATGAGCAGTTCTTC.